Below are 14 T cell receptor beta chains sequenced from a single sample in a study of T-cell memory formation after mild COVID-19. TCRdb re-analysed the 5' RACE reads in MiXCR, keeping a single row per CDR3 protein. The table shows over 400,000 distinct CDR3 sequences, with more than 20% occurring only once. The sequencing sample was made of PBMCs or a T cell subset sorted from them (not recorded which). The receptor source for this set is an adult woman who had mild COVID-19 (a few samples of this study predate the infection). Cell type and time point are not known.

CDR3 DNA: TGTGCCAGCAGTTTCTTGCAGGGGGAAGGCAATCAGCCCCAGCATTTT. Residues: CASSFLQGEGNQPQHF. This chain uses TRBV12-3 or TRBV12-4 with TRBJ1-5, with 7 bases aligning to TRBD1. After removal of 3 bases from V and 2 bases from J, the junction contained 7 bases not matched to a gene. This CDR3 contains 16 residues.

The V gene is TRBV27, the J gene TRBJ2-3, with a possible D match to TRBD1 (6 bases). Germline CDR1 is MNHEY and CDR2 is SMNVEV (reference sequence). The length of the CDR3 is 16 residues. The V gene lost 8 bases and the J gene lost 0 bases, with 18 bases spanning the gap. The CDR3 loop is CASQRTDRASTDTQYF. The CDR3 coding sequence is TGTGCCAGCCAACGGACAGATCGGGCTAGCACAGATACGCAGTATTTT.

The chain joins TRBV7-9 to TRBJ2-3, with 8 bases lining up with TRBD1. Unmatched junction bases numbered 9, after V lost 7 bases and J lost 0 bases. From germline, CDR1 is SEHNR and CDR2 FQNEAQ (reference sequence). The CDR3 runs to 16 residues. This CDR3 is CASTPTDRESTDTQYF. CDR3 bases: TGTGCCAGCACCCCGACGGACAGGGAGAGCACAGATACGCAGTATTTT. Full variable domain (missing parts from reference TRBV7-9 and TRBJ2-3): DTGVSQNPRHKITKRGQNVTFRCDPISEHNRLYWYRQTLGQGPEFLTYFQNEAQLEKSRLLSDRFSAERPKGSFSTLEIQRTEQGDSAMYLCASTPTDRESTDTQYFGPGTRLTVL.

The CDR3 reads CASSHTPYEQYF. The CDR3 DNA follows: TGTGCCAGCAGCCACACCCCCTACGAGCAGTACTTC. The gene calls are TRBV12-3 or TRBV12-4 and TRBJ2-7, with no clear D. V lost 6 bases to trimming and J lost 2 bases, with 8 bases between them. The CDR3 totals 12 residues.

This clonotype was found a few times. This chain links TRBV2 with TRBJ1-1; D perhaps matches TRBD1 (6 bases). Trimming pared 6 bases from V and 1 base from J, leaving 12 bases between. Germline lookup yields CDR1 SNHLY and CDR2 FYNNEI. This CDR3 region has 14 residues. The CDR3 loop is CASRILTGNTEAFF. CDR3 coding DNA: TGTGCCAGCAGGATCCTGACAGGGAACACTGAAGCTTTCTTT.

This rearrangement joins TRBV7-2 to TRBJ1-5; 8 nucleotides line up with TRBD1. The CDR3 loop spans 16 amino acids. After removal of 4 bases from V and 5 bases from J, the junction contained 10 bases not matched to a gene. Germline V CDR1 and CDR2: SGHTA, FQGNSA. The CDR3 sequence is CASSSVAGGRYQPQHF. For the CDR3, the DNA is TGTGCCAGCAGCTCCGTCGCAGGGGGCCGATATCAGCCCCAGCATTTT.

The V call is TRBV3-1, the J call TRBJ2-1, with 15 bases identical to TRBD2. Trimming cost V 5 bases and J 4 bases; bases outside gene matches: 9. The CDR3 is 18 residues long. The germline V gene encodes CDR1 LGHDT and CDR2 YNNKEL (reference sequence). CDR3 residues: CASSNTGTSGGLYNEQFF. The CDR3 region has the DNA TGTGCCAGCAGCAACACAGGGACTAGCGGGGGGTTATACAATGAGCAGTTCTTC.

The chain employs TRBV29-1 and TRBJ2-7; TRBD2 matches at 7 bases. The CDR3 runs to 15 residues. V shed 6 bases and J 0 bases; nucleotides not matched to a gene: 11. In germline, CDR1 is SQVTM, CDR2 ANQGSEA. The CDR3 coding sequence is TGCAGCGTCTCTACTGAACTAGCGAACTCCTACGAGCAGTACTTC. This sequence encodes CSVSTELANSYEQYF.

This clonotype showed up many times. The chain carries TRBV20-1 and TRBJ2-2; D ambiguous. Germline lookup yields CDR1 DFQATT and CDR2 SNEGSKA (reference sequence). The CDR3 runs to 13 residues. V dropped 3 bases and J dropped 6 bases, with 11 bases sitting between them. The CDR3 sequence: CSASGPIAGELFF. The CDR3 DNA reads TGCAGTGCTAGTGGACCAATAGCCGGGGAGCTGTTTTTT.

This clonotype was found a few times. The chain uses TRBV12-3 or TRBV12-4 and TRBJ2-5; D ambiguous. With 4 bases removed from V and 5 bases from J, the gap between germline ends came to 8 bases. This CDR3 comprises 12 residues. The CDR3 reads CASSSREETQYF. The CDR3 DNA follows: TGTGCCAGCAGTTCTCGCGAGGAGACCCAGTACTTC.

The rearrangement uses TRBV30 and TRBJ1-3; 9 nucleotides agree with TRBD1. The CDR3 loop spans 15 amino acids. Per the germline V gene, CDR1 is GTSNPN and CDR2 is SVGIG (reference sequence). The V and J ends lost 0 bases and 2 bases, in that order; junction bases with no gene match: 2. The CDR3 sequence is CAWSVGTGTGNTIYF. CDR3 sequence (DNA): TGTGCCTGGAGTGTAGGGACAGGGACTGGAAACACCATATATTTT.

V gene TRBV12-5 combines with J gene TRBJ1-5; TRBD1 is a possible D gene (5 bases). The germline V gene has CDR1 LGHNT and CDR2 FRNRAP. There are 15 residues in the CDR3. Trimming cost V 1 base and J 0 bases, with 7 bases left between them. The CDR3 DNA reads TGTGCTAGTGGTTTGGGACAGAATAGCAATCAGCCCCAGCATTTT. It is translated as CASGLGQNSNQPQHF.

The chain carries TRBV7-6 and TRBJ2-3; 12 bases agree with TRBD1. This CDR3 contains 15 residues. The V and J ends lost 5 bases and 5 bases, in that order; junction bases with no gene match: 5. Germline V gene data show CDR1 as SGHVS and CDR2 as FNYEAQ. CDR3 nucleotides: TGTGCCAGCAGCCGGGGACAGGGGGCCGTAGATACGCAGTATTTT. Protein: CASSRGQGAVDTQYF.

CDR3 residues: CASSQASGDAYNEQFF. CDR3 DNA: TGCGCCAGCAGCCAAGCATCGGGGGATGCCTACAATGAGCAGTTCTTC. The gene calls are TRBV4-1 and TRBJ2-1, with D possibly TRBD2 on 6 matching bases. The CDR3 extends over 16 amino acids. Trimming cost V 1 base and J 2 bases, with 12 bases left between them. From germline, CDR1 is MGHRA and CDR2 YSYEKL.